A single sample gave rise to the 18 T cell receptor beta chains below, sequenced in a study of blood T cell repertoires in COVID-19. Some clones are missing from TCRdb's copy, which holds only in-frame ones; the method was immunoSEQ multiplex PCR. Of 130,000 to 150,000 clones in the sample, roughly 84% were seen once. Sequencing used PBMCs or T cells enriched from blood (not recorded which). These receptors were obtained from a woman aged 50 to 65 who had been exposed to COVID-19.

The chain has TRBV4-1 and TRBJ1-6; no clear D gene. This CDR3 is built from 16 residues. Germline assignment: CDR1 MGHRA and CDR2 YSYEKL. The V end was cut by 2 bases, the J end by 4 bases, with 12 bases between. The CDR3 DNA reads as TGCGCCAGCAGCCAAAGGTCGACTGATTATAATTCACCCCTCCACTTT. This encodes CASSQRSTDYNSPLHF.

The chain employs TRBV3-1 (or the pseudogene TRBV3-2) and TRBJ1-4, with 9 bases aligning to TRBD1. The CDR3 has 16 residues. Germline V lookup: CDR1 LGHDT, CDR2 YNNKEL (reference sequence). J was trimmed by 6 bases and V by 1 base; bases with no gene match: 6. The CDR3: CASSQAGQGGHEKLFF. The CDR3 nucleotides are TGTGCCAGCAGCCAAGCGGGACAGGGCGGCCATGAAAAACTGTTTTTT.

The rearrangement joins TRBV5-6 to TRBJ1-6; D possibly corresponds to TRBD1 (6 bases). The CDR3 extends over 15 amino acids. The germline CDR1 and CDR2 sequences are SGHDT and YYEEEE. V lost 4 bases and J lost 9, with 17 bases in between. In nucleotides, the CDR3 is TGTGCCAGCAGCCGAAATGTTGACAGGCCTTCACCCCTCCACTTT. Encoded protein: CASSRNVDRPSPLHF. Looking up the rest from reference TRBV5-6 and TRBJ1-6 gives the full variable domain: DAGVTQSPTHLIKTRGQQVTLRCSPKSGHDTVSWYQQALGQGPQFIFQYYEEEERQRGNFPDRFSGHQFPNYSSELNVNALLLGDSALYLCASSRNVDRPSPLHFGNGTRLTVT.

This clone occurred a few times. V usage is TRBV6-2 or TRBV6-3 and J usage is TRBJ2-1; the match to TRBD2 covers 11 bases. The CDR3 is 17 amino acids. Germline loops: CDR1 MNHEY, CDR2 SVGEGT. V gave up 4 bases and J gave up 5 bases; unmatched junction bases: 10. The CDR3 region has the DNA TGTGCCAGCAGTTGGCAAACGGGACTAGCGGAAGACAATGAGCAGTTCTTC. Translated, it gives CASSWQTGLAEDNEQFF.

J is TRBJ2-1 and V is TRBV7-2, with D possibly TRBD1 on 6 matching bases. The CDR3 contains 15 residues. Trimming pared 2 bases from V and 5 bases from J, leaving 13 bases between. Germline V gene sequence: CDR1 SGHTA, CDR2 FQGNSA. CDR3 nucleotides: TGTGCCAGCAGCTTACAACAGGGTATGGACAATGAGCAGTTCTTC. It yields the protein CASSLQQGMDNEQFF.

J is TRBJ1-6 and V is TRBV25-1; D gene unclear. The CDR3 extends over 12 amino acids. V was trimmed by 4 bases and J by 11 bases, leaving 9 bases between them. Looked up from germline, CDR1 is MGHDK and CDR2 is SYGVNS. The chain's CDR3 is CASSGDSAPLHF. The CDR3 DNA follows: TGTGCCAGCAGTGGTGACTCCGCACCCCTCCACTTT.

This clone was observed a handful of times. CDR3 in amino acids: CASTYGTGQNTEAFF. CDR3 DNA sequence: TGTGCCAGCACCTACGGGACAGGGCAGAACACTGAAGCTTTCTTT. The V gene is TRBV19, the J gene TRBJ1-1; TRBD1 agrees at 9 bases. Germline V gives CDR1 LNHDA, CDR2 SQIVND (reference sequence). The length of the CDR3 is 15 residues. V gave up 9 bases and J gave up 1 base; unmatched junction bases: 9.

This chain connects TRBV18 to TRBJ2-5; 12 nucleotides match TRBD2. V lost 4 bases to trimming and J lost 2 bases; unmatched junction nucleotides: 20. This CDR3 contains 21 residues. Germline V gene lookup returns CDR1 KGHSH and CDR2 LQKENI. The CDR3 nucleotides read TGTGCCAGCTCACTAAATACCGGCGGCGGGAGACTAGCGGGGGAGCAAGAGACCCAGTACTTC. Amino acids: CASSLNTGGGRLAGEQETQYF.

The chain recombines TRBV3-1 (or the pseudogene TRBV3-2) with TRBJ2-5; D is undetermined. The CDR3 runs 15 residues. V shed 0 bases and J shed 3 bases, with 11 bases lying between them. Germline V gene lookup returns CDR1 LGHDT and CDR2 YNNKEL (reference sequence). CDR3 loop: CASSQDLVVEETQYF. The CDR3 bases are TGTGCCAGCAGCCAAGACTTGGTAGTGGAAGAGACCCAGTACTTC.

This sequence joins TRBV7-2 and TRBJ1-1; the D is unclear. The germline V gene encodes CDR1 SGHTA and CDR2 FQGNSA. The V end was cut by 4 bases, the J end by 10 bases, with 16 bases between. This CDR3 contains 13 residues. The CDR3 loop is CASSSGVRRGAFF. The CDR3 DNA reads TGTGCCAGCAGCTCGGGAGTGCGGCGGGGAGCTTTCTTT. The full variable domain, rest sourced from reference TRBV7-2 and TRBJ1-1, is GAGVSQSPSNKVTEKGKDVELRCDPISGHTALYWYRQSLGQGLEFLIYFQGNSAPDKSGLPSDRFSAERTGGSVSTLTIQRTQQEDSAVYLCASSSGVRRGAFFGQGTRLTVV.

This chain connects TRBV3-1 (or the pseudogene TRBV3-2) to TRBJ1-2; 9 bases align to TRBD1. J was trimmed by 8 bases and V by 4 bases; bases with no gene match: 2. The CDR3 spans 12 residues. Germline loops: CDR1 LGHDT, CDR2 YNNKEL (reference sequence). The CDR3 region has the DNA TGTGCCAGCAGCCGGACAGGGGTCGGCTACACCTTC. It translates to CASSRTGVGYTF.

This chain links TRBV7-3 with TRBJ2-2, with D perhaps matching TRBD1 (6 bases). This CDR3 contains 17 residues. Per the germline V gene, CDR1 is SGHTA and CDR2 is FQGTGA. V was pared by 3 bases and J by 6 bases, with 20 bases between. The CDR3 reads CASSFFLGALGAGELFF. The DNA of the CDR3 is TGTGCCAGCAGCTTTTTCCTGGGGGCCCTAGGAGCCGGGGAGCTGTTTTTT.

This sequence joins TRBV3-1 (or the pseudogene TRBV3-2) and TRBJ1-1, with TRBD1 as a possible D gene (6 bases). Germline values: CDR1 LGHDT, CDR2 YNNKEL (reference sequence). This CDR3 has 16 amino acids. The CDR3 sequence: CAAAKWGQGGSTEAFF. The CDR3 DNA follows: TGTGCAGCAGCCAAGTGGGGGCAGGGAGGGAGCACTGAAGCTTTCTTT.

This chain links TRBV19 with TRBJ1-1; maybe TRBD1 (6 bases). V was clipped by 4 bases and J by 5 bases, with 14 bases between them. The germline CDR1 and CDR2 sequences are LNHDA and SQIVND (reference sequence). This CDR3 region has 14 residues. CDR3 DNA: TGTGCCAGTAGTAGGGACAAGTGGGGTACTGAAGCTTTCTTT. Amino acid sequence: CASSRDKWGTEAFF.

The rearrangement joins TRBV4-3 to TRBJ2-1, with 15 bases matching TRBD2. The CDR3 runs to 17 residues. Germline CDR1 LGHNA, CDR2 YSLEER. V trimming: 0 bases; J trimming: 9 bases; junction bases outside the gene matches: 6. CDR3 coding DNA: TGCGCCAGCAGCCAAGACAGAGGACTAGCGGGGGGGCGTGAGCAGTTCTTC. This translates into CASSQDRGLAGGREQFF.

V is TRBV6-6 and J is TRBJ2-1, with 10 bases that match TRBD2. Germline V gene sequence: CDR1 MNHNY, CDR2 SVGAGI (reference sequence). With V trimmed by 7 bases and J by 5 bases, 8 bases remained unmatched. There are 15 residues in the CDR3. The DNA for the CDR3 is TGTGCCAGCACCAAAAGCGGGGGGGGTCACAATGAGCAGTTCTTC. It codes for CASTKSGGGHNEQFF.

The CDR3 is CASRPGGGHDYGYTF. CDR3 nucleotide sequence: TGCGCCAGCAGACCCGGGGGAGGGCACGACTATGGCTACACCTTC. V gene TRBV10-2 combines with J gene TRBJ1-2, with a tentative D call TRBD1 (5 bases). This CDR3 is 15 amino acids long. CDR1 and CDR2 (germline): WSHSY, SAAADI. The V and J ends lost 6 bases and 3 bases respectively, with 17 bases between them.

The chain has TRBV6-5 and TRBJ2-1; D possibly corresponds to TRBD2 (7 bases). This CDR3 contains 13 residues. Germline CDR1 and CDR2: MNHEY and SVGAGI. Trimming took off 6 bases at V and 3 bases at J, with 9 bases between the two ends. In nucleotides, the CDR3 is TGTGCCAGCAGGAGGGGGGGCTACAATGAGCAGTTCTTC. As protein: CASRRGGYNEQFF.